A single sample is the source of the 3 T cell receptor beta chains below, sequenced in a study of early T cells in non-severe SARS-CoV-2 infection (dated by TCRdb to the early 2020s). Library generation was performed with 5' RACE. Sequencing instrument: NextSeq 500. TCRdb's own reprocessing of the public reads used fastp at Q25 and MiXCR and kept productive beta chains. Merged by CDR3 protein, the rows form single entries marked with the most common genes and DNA. This sample gives around 72,000 distinct CDR3 sequences in total; 10% of them show up just once. The ten largest clonotypes hold under 10% of the sample. The sequencing used whole blood, collected at baseline. The receptors shown here come from an adult who was a healthcare worker with PCR-confirmed SARS-CoV-2 infection or an uninfected control (not recorded which).

The CDR3 loop reads CASGKDTDTQYF. DNA of the CDR3: TGTGCCAGCGGCAAGGACACAGATACGCAGTATTTT. This rearrangement joins TRBV7-3 to TRBJ2-3; no definite D call. The V end was cut by 8 bases, the J end by 2 bases, with 8 bases between. Germline values: CDR1 SGHTA, CDR2 FQGTGA. CDR3 length: 12 amino acids.

This clonotype showed up just a few times. The rearrangement joins TRBV3-1 to TRBJ2-4, with D maybe TRBD2 (5 bases). This CDR3 spans 13 amino acids. V lost 1 base to trimming and J lost 6 bases, with 7 bases between them. Germline CDR1 reads LGHDT; CDR2 reads YNNKEL (reference sequence). The DNA of the CDR3 is TGTGCCAGCAGCCAAGGGACTGTAAACATTCAGTACTTC. Its protein is CASSQGTVNIQYF.

Ten or more counts support this clonotype. The V and J genes are TRBV7-6 and TRBJ1-1; D not certain. Trimming removed 3 bases at V and 1 base at J, with 6 bases between. Germline V CDR1 and CDR2: SGHVS, FNYEAQ. The CDR3 extends over 13 amino acids. CDR3 loop: CASSLEENTEAFF. DNA for the CDR3: TGTGCCAGCAGCTTGGAGGAGAACACTGAAGCTTTCTTT.